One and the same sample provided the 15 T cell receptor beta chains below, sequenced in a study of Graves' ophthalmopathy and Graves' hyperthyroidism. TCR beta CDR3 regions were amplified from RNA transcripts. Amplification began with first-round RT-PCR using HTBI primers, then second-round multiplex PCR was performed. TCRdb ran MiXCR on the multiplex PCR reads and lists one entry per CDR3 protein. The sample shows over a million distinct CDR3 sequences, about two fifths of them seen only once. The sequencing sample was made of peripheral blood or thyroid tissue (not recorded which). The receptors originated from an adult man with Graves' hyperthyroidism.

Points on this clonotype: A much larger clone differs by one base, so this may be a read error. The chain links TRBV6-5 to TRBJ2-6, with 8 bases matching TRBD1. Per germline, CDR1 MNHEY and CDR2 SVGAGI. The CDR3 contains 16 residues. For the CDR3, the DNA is TGTGCCGGCAGGTGGACAGGGAGCTCTGGGGCCAACGTCCTGACTTTC. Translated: CAGRWTGSSGANVLTF.

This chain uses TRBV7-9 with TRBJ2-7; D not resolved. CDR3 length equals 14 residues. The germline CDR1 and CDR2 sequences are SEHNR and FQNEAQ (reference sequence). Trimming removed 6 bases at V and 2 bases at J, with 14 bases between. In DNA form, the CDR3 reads TGTGCCAGCAGGCATATTACTACAGCCTACGAGCAGTACTTC. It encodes CASRHITTAYEQYF.

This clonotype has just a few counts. The CDR3 sequence is CASSRLPGGRETQYF. In nucleotides, the CDR3 is TGCGCCAGCAGCCGGCTCCCGGGAGGGCGAGAGACCCAGTACTTC. V is TRBV4-1 and J is TRBJ2-5; 8 nucleotides align to TRBD2. The CDR3 is made up of 15 amino acids. Germline trimming cut 4 bases from V and 4 bases from J; bases unmatched to any gene: 8. Germline CDR1 and CDR2: MGHRA and YSYEKL.

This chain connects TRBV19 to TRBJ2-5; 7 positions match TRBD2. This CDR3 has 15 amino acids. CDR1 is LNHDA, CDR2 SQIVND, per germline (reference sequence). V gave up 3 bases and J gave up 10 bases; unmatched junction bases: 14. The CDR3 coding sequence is TGTGCCAGTAGTATCTACAGAGGGACTACACCGGGCCAGTACTTC. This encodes CASSIYRGTTPGQYF.

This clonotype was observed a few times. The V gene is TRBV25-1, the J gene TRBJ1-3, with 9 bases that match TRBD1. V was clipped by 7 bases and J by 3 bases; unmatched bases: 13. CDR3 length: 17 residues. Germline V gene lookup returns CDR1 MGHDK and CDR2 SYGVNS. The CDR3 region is CASTELGTGRGGNTIYF. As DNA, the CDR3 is TGTGCCAGCACCGAGTTGGGGACAGGGCGAGGTGGAAACACCATATATTTT.

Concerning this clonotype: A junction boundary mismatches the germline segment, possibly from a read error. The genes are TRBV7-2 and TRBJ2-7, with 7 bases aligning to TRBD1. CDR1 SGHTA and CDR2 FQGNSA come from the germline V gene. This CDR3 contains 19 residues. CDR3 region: CASSHIPGTEFIFPDEQYF. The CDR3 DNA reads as TGCGCCAGCAGCCACATTCCCGGGACAGAGTTTATTTTTCCCGACGAGCAGTACTTC.

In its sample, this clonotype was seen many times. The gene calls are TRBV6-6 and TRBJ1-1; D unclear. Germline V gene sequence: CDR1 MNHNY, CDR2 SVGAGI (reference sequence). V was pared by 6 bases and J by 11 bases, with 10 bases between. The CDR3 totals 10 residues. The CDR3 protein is CASSSLTAFF. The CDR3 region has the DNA TGTGCCAGCAGCAGCCTGACTGCTTTCTTT.

The CDR3 region is CASSQGGRPSYGYTF. CDR3 coding DNA: TGTGCCAGCAGCCAAGGCGGCAGGCCCTCCTATGGCTACACCTTC. V is TRBV3-1 and J is TRBJ1-2; D unclear. V was shortened by 1 base and J by 4 bases, with 13 bases between the two germline ends. There are 15 residues in the CDR3. Germline CDR1 reads LGHDT; CDR2 reads YNNKEL (reference sequence).

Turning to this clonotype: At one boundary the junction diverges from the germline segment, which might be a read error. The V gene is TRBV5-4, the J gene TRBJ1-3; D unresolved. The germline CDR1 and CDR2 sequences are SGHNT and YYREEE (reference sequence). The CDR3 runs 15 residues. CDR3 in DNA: TGCGCCAGCAGCCAAGACCCATACGTTGGAAACACCATATATTTT. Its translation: CASSQDPYVGNTIYF.

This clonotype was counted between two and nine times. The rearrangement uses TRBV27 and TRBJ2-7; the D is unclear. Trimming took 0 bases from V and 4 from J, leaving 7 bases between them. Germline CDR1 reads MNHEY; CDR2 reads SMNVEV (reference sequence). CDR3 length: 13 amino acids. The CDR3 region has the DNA TGTGCCAGCAGTTTATCGTTAGAGTACGAGCAGTACTTC. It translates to CASSLSLEYEQYF.

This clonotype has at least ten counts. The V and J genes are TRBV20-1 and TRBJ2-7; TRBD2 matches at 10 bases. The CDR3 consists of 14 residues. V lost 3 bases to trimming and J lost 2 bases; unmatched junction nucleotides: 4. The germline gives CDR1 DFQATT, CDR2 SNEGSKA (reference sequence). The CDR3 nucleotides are TGCAGTGCTAGTCCTAGCGGGAGACCCTACGAGCAGTACTTC. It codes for CSASPSGRPYEQYF.

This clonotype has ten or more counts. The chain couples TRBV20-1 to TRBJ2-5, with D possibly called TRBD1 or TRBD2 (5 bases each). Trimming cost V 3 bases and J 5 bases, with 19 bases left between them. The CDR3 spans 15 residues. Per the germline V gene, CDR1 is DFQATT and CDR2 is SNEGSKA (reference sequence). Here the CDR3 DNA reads TGCAGTGCTAGTTCAGGGATGGGAGTCCAGGAGACCCAGTACTTC. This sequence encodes CSASSGMGVQETQYF.

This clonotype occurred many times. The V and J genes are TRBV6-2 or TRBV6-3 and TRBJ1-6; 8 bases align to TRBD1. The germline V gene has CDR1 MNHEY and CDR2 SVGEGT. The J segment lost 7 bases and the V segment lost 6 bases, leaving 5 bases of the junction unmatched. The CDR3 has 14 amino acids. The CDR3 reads CASRRQGTNSPLHF. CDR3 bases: TGTGCCAGCAGGCGACAGGGGACCAATTCACCCCTCCACTTT.

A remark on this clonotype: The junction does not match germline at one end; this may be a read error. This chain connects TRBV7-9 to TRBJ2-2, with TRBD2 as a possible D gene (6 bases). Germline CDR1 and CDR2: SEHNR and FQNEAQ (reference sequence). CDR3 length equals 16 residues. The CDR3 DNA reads TGCGCCAGCAGCCAAGTGGGTGGGAGGTGGGCCGGGGAGTTGTTTTTT. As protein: CASSQVGGRWAGELFF.

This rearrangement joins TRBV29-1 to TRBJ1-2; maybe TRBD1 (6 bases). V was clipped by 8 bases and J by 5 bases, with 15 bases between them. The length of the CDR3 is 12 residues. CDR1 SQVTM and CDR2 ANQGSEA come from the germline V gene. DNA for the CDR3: TGCAGCTCTACTCCAGGGGTATATGGCTACACCTTC. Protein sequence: CSSTPGVYGYTF.